These 27 T cell receptor beta chains came from one sample sequenced in a study of PD-1 blockade in classical Hodgkin lymphoma. After autologous stem cell transplantation all patients relapsed, and prior brentuximab vedotin exposure differed between cohorts. Sequencing was performed with immunoSEQ multiplex PCR; in TCRdb, only in-frame clones are kept and a portion is missing. The sample holds some 93,000 clones, roughly 89% seen once. Material: peripheral blood mononuclear cells (PBMCs), obtained before the second cycle of nivolumab. Every receptor here comes from a human donor with classical Hodgkin lymphoma.

The rearrangement links TRBV28 to TRBJ1-2, with a weak D call TRBD1 (5 bases). CDR3 length equals 16 residues. V dropped 6 bases and J dropped 0 bases, with 17 bases sitting between them. Germline-derived CDR1 and CDR2 are MDHEN and SYDVKM. CDR3 coding DNA: TGTGCCAGCAGCCTTCCCGGGGACCAAGCTAACTATGGCTACACCTTC. Protein product: CASSLPGDQANYGYTF.

This rearrangement joins TRBV7-8 to TRBJ1-1, with unresolved D. Between the trimmed V and J ends, which lost 1 base and 5 bases, there was a span of 5 bases. From germline, CDR1 is SGHVS and CDR2 FQNEAQ. The CDR3 length is 12 residues. This CDR3 reads CASSLDWTEAFF. CDR3 nucleotides: TGTGCCAGCAGCTTAGATTGGACTGAAGCTTTCTTT.

The chain links TRBV6-4 to TRBJ2-1, with D unresolved. This CDR3 spans 13 amino acids. Trimming pared 4 bases from V and 9 bases from J, leaving 13 bases between. Germline V gives CDR1 MRHNA, CDR2 SNTAGT. The CDR3 nucleotides read TGTGCCAGCAGTGTCCATCTAGTAGGTGAGCAGTTCTTC. Translation gives CASSVHLVGEQFF.

On this clone itself: One end of the junction fails to match germline, which may point to a read error. The chain combines TRBV7-6 with TRBJ2-3; the D gene is possibly TRBD1 (6 bases). Germline-derived CDR1 and CDR2 are SGHVS and FNYEAQ. CDR3 size: 12 residues. CDR3 protein: CASSTWTATQYF. The CDR3 DNA follows: TGTGCCAGCAGCACATGGACAGCTACGCAGTATTTT.

The chain joins TRBV5-6 to TRBJ2-5; TRBD2 matches at 11 bases. The CDR3 has 16 amino acids. The germline V gene encodes CDR1 SGHDT and CDR2 YYEEEE. Trimming took 1 base from V and 4 from J; bases not matched to a gene: 6. This CDR3 is CASSLSRLAGRETQYF. In DNA, the CDR3 is TGTGCCAGCAGCTTGTCGAGACTAGCGGGGAGAGAGACCCAGTACTTC.

The genes are TRBV6-5 and TRBJ1-2; D is ambiguous. With 6 bases removed from V and 8 bases from J, the gap between germline ends came to 13 bases. This CDR3 is 12 amino acids long. Germline V lookup: CDR1 MNHEY, CDR2 SVGAGI. The CDR3 here is CASSTYGLGYTF. The CDR3, as DNA: TGTGCCAGCAGCACCTATGGACTAGGCTACACCTTC.

V is TRBV11-2 and J is TRBJ2-2; TRBD1 is a possible D gene (5 bases). Germline assignment: CDR1 SGHAT and CDR2 FQNNGV. The length of the CDR3 is 16 residues. Trimming removed 5 bases from V and 2 bases from J, with 15 bases in between. In DNA, the CDR3 is TGTGCCAGCAGCCCTACTTCCGACAGCAACACCGGGGAGCTGTTTTTT. This gives the protein CASSPTSDSNTGELFF.

This clone turned up a few times. The chain combines TRBV7-6 with TRBJ2-3; 9 positions agree with TRBD1. CDR1 is SGHVS and CDR2 is FNYEAQ in the germline V gene. The CDR3 runs to 13 residues. V lost 5 bases and J lost 6; bases outside the gene matches: 3. The CDR3 loop reads CASSGDRADTQYF. The DNA of the CDR3 is TGTGCCAGCAGCGGGGACAGGGCCGATACGCAGTATTTT.

In DNA, the CDR3 is TGTGCCAGCAGCTTAGGAGACCCTGGGGCCAACGTCCTGACTTTC. Residues: CASSLGDPGANVLTF. This rearrangement joins TRBV11-2 to TRBJ2-6; D not certain. The germline gives CDR1 SGHAT, CDR2 FQNNGV. V lost 1 base to trimming and J lost 2 bases, with 6 bases between them. This CDR3 has 15 residues.

The V gene is TRBV7-2, the J gene TRBJ2-4, with D perhaps matching TRBD1 or TRBD2 (5 bases each). Germline V gene data show CDR1 as SGHTA and CDR2 as FQGNSA. This CDR3 region has 15 residues. The ends were cut back, 1 base at V and 6 bases at J, with 13 bases in the middle. CDR3 amino acids: CASSLEGTALNIQYF. Written as DNA, the CDR3 is TGTGCCAGCAGCTTAGAAGGGACCGCTTTAAACATTCAGTACTTC.

V is TRBV7-8 and J is TRBJ2-5, with TRBD2 identical over 15 bases. V was clipped by 5 bases and J by 1 base; unmatched bases: 8. Germline-derived CDR1 and CDR2 are SGHVS and FQNEAQ. The CDR3 has 18 amino acids. The CDR3 DNA sequence: TGTGCCAGCAGCCCAGGACTAGCGGGGGGGGACCTCCAAGAGACCCAGTACTTC. Its translation: CASSPGLAGGDLQETQYF.

The table lists this clone with a few counts. The rearrangement links TRBV5-1 to TRBJ1-1; the D is unclear. Trimming pared 1 base from V and 7 bases from J, leaving 14 bases between. Germline CDR1 SGHRS, CDR2 YFSETQ. The CDR3 has 14 amino acids. CDR3 protein: CASSLPAERFEAFF. The CDR3 nucleotides read TGCGCCAGCAGCTTGCCGGCAGAGAGATTTGAAGCTTTCTTT.

The chain couples TRBV29-1 to TRBJ2-1; 10 bases are a match to TRBD2. There are 13 residues in the CDR3. Losses at the gene ends were 5 bases for V and 8 bases for J; bases not matched to a gene: 6. Germline V gene data show CDR1 as SQVTM and CDR2 as ANQGSEA. CDR3 sequence reads: CSVFSGGMYEQFF. The CDR3 region has the DNA TGCAGCGTTTTTAGCGGGGGGATGTATGAGCAGTTCTTC.

V gene TRBV2 combines with J gene TRBJ1-2; no clear D gene. V lost 4 bases to trimming and J lost 0 bases, with 9 bases between them. Germline V gene lookup returns CDR1 SNHLY and CDR2 FYNNEI. The CDR3 totals 14 residues. The CDR3 loop is CASSAGITNYGYTF. The DNA for the CDR3 is TGTGCCAGCAGTGCGGGGATAACTAACTATGGCTACACCTTC.

The chain carries TRBV6-1 and TRBJ2-1, with TRBD1 matching 7 bases. CDR1 MNHNS and CDR2 SASEGT come from the germline V gene. This CDR3 spans 12 amino acids. V was pared by 5 bases and J by 13 bases, with 8 bases of the junction left unmatched. The CDR3 DNA sequence: TGTGCCAGCAGTCCCGGGACAGCCGAACAGTTCTTC. It is translated as CASSPGTAEQFF.

This clone appeared once. The chain carries TRBV7-9 and TRBJ2-3, with D uncertain. This CDR3 is built from 14 residues. Trimming shortened V by 7 bases and J by 0 bases, and 11 bases separated the two germline ends. CDR1 is SEHNR, CDR2 FQNEAQ, per germline (reference sequence). The CDR3 region is CASTYTASTDTQYF. The CDR3, as DNA: TGTGCCAGCACATACACGGCTAGCACAGATACGCAGTATTTT.

The chain employs TRBV27 and TRBJ2-7; D gene ambiguous. The germline V gene has CDR1 MNHEY and CDR2 SMNVEV (reference sequence). The length of the CDR3 is 13 residues. Deletions cut 2 bases from V and 3 bases from J, with 8 bases between. The CDR3 sequence: CASSLQKNYEQYF. The CDR3 nucleotides are TGTGCCAGCAGTTTACAAAAAAACTACGAGCAGTACTTC.

The rearrangement links TRBV6-5 to TRBJ1-6; 10 positions match TRBD1. With 7 bases clipped from V and 10 bases from J, the junction kept 7 bases outside the gene matches. The germline CDR1 and CDR2 sequences are MNHEY and SVGAGI. The CDR3 is 14 residues long. DNA of the CDR3: TGTGCCAGCACACTCGGGACAGGGGTATCACCCCTCCACTTT. Translation: CASTLGTGVSPLHF.

The chain recombines TRBV30 with TRBJ2-7; 12 positions agree with TRBD2. Looked up from germline, CDR1 is GTSNPN and CDR2 is SVGIG (reference sequence). The J segment lost 1 base and the V segment lost 3 bases, leaving 4 bases of the junction unmatched. The CDR3 is made up of 15 amino acids. CDR3 sequence: CAWRRTSGTSYEQYF. In DNA form, the CDR3 reads TGTGCCTGGAGGAGGACTAGCGGGACTTCCTACGAGCAGTACTTC.

The J gene is TRBJ1-1, the V gene TRBV19; D remains unclear. V lost 1 base and J lost 4, with 10 bases in between. The CDR3 runs 14 residues. Germline V CDR1 and CDR2: LNHDA, SQIVND (reference sequence). This chain's CDR3 is CASSIVLGPTEAFF. The CDR3 bases are TGTGCCAGTAGTATAGTGCTCGGGCCCACTGAAGCTTTCTTT.

The chain carries TRBV30 and TRBJ1-2; D ambiguous. Germline V gene sequence: CDR1 GTSNPN, CDR2 SVGIG (reference sequence). The length of the CDR3 is 15 residues. V was trimmed by 0 bases and J by 3 bases, leaving 14 bases between them. CDR3 sequence (DNA): TGTGCCTGGAGTGTAGAAGGCCAGGAATACTATGGCTACACCTTC. Residues: CAWSVEGQEYYGYTF.

The chain is built from TRBV19 and TRBJ2-7, with no clear D. CDR1 and CDR2 from the germline V gene are LNHDA and SQIVND (reference sequence). The germline V and J ends were trimmed by 3 bases and 3 bases, with 12 bases remaining between them. CDR3 length equals 14 residues. CDR3 DNA sequence: TGTGCCAGTAGTATCGGTTCACTAAACTACGAGCAGTACTTC. Translated, it gives CASSIGSLNYEQYF. Looking up the rest from reference TRBV19 and TRBJ2-7 gives the full variable domain: DGGITQSPKYLFRKEGQNVTLSCEQNLNHDAMYWYRQDPGQGLRLIYYSQIVNDFQKGDIAEGYSVSREKKESFPLTVTSAQKNPTAFYLCASSIGSLNYEQYFGPGTRLTVT.

The chain joins TRBV4-1 to TRBJ2-1, with TRBD1 as a possible D gene (6 bases). The V end was cut by 1 base, the J end by 7 bases, with 14 bases between. The CDR3 length is 15 residues. Germline V lookup: CDR1 MGHRA, CDR2 YSYEKL. Written as DNA, the CDR3 is TGCGCCAGCAGCCAAGTCGGGACATGGGAGAATGAGCAGTTCTTC. Translated: CASSQVGTWENEQFF.

J is TRBJ2-2 and V is TRBV28; D gene unclear. Germline V gene sequence: CDR1 MDHEN, CDR2 SYDVKM. The CDR3 has 12 amino acids. Trimming shortened V by 2 bases and J by 7 bases, and 5 bases separated the two germline ends. Written as DNA, the CDR3 is TGTGCCAGCAGTTTACCTGGCGGGGAGCTGTTTTTT. Translation gives CASSLPGGELFF. Drawing the rest from reference TRBV28 and TRBJ2-2, the complete variable domain is DVKVTQSSRYLVKRTGEKVFLECVQDMDHENMFWYRQDPGLGLRLIYFSYDVKMKEKGDIPEGYSVSREKKERFSLILESASTNQTSMYLCASSLPGGELFFGEGSRLTVL.

The gene calls are TRBV27 and TRBJ2-1; 7 nucleotides agree with TRBD2. From germline, CDR1 is MNHEY and CDR2 SMNVEV (reference sequence). This CDR3 has 15 amino acids. Losses at the gene ends were 5 bases for V and 3 bases for J; bases not matched to a gene: 7. The CDR3 DNA follows: TGTGCCAGCAGTATGACGCGGGACTACTACAATGAGCAGTTCTTC. Translation: CASSMTRDYYNEQFF.

Of note for this clone: Germline is not matched at one junction end, which may reflect a read error. The chain is built from TRBV7-2 and TRBJ1-5; no firm D call. The germline V gene encodes CDR1 SGHTA and CDR2 FQGNSA. The CDR3 is made up of 14 amino acids. The CDR3 loop is CASNLAGSNQPQHF. Here the CDR3 DNA reads TGTGCCAGCAACTTAGCAGGTTCCAATCAGCCCCAGCATTTT.

The chain links TRBV21-1 to TRBJ2-7. TRBV21-1 is described as a pseudogene. The CDR3 extends over 12 amino acids. The CDR3 DNA sequence: TGTGCCAGCAGCAAAGAGGACTACGAGCAGTACTTC. Residues: CASSKEDYEQYF.